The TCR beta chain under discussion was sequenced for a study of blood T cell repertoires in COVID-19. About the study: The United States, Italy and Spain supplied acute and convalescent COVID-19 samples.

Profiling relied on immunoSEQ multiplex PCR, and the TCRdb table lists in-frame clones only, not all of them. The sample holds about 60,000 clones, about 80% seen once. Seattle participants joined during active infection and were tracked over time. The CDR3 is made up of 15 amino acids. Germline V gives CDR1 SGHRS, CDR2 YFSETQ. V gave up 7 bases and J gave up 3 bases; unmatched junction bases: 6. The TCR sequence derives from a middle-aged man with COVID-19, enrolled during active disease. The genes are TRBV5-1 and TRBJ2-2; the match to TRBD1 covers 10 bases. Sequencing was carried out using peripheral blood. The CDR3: CASHRDRGDTGELFF. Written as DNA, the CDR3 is TGCGCCAGCCACCGGGACAGGGGCGACACCGGGGAGCTGTTTTTT.